The 6 T cell receptor beta chains listed next were all sequenced from one sample in a study of beta chain features in type 1 diabetes. Reverse transcription of all isolated RNA meant that expressed TCRB transcripts were sequenced. Sequencing was performed with immunoSEQ multiplex PCR; in TCRdb, only in-frame clones are kept and a portion is missing. The sample lists 400,000 to 600,000 clones; over 25% were seen once. Sequenced material: naive CD4+ T cells from blood. Receptors originate from a man younger than 30 in good health.

This clone has just a few counts. Different DNA sequences within this sample yield the same CDR3. The gene calls are TRBV30 and TRBJ2-5, with 8 nucleotides matching TRBD1. Germline lookup yields CDR1 GTSNPN and CDR2 SVGIG (reference sequence). V trimming: 0 bases; J trimming: 4 bases; junction bases outside the gene matches: 4. There are 14 residues in the CDR3. CDR3 nucleotides: TGTGCCTGGAGTGTACAGGGGGGAAGAGAGACCCAGTACTTC. Translated, it gives CAWSVQGGRETQYF.

The table lists this clone with a few counts. This same CDR3 is encoded by further DNA sequences in the sample. The rearrangement joins TRBV30 to TRBJ2-5; possibly TRBD1 for D (6 bases). CDR1 and CDR2 from the germline V gene are GTSNPN and SVGIG (reference sequence). The CDR3 length is 12 residues. V lost 2 bases and J 5 bases, leaving 9 bases between the germline ends. CDR3 sequence: CAWSTGSETQYF. CDR3 in DNA: TGTGCCTGGAGTACAGGGAGTGAGACCCAGTACTTC. Looking up the rest from reference TRBV30 and TRBJ2-5 gives the full variable domain: SQTIHQWPATLVQPVGSPLSLECTVEGTSNPNLYWYRQAAGRGLQLLFYSVGIGQISSEVPQNLSASRPQDRQFILSSKKLLLSDSGFYLCAWSTGSETQYFGPGTRLLVL.

The V and J genes are TRBV7-9 and TRBJ2-7, with 9 bases matching TRBD2. V was pared by 4 bases and J by 6 bases, with 4 bases of the junction left unmatched. Germline CDR1 reads SEHNR; CDR2 reads FQNEAQ (reference sequence). The CDR3 consists of 13 residues. CDR3 nucleotides: TGTGCCAGCAGCTCCACAGCGGGGGGCGAGCAGTACTTC. Encoded protein: CASSSTAGGEQYF.

CDR3 sequence reads: CASSPGSSTDTQYF. In DNA form, the CDR3 reads TGTGCCAGCTCACCTGGTTCTAGCACAGATACGCAGTATTTT. The gene calls are TRBV18 and TRBJ2-3, with no clear D. CDR1 and CDR2 from the germline V gene are KGHSH and LQKENI. This CDR3 is built from 14 residues. The V gene lost 3 bases and the J gene lost 0 bases, with 7 bases spanning the gap.

This clone was seen a handful of times. The chain couples TRBV29-1 to TRBJ1-1, with TRBD1 matching 7 bases. Losses at the gene ends were 5 bases for V and 11 bases for J; bases not matched to a gene: 5. The V gene's germline CDR1 is SQVTM and CDR2 ANQGSEA. The CDR3 totals 10 residues. The CDR3 DNA follows: TGCAGCGTTCAACAGGGGAGGGCTTTCTTT. Encoded protein: CSVQQGRAFF.

V is TRBV2 and J is TRBJ2-3; TRBD2 aligns across 14 bases. This CDR3 is 14 amino acids long. With 7 bases clipped from V and 6 bases from J, the junction kept 3 bases outside the gene matches. Germline V gene data show CDR1 as SNHLY and CDR2 as FYNNEI. The CDR3, as DNA: TGTGCCAGCACTGGGACTAGCGGGAGTGATACGCAGTATTTT. This encodes CASTGTSGSDTQYF.